These 9 T cell receptor beta chains originate from one sample sequenced in a study of blood T cell repertoires in COVID-19 (dated by TCRdb to the early 2020s). The library relied on the immunoSEQ multiplex PCR assay. The clones in this table, taken by TCRdb from immuneACCESS, are in-frame only. Not every clone is retained; where verified, under half of the shortfall comes from an unresolved V gene, and the cause of the rest is unknown. In this sample the table shows around 460,000 clones, around nine tenths of which occur a single time. The leading ten clones occupy 0.65% to 1% of the sample. Sequences were obtained from peripheral blood. The receptors here all came from a man younger than 35 with COVID-19, enrolled during active disease.

The CDR3 DNA follows: TGTGCCAGCAGCTTAGGGACAGGGGTAACAGATACGCAGTATTTT. Translated, it gives CASSLGTGVTDTQYF. This chain uses TRBV7-9 with TRBJ2-3; TRBD1 agrees at 9 bases. The length of the CDR3 is 15 residues. In germline, CDR1 is SEHNR, CDR2 FQNEAQ (reference sequence). The trim removed 1 base at V and 3 bases at J, leaving 2 bases unmatched. Full variable domain (outside the CDR3, taken from reference TRBV7-9 and TRBJ2-3): DTGVSQNPRHKITKRGQNVTFRCDPISEHNRLYWYRQTLGQGPEFLTYFQNEAQLEKSRLLSDRFSAERPKGSFSTLEIQRTEQGDSAMYLCASSLGTGVTDTQYFGPGTRLTVL.

V usage is TRBV5-6 and J usage is TRBJ2-7; 9 bases are shared with TRBD2. The CDR3 consists of 15 residues. The germline CDR1 and CDR2 sequences are SGHDT and YYEEEE. V gave up 1 base and J gave up 3 bases; unmatched junction bases: 5. As DNA, the CDR3 is TGTGCCAGCAGCTTGCTAGCGGGAAAATACTACGAGCAGTACTTC. The encoded protein is CASSLLAGKYYEQYF. The full variable domain, completed using reference TRBV5-6 and TRBJ2-7, is DAGVTQSPTHLIKTRGQQVTLRCSPKSGHDTVSWYQQALGQGPQFIFQYYEEEERQRGNFPDRFSGHQFPNYSSELNVNALLLGDSALYLCASSLLAGKYYEQYFGPGTRLTVT.

The CDR3 sequence is CASSPNRGQGRTQYF. The CDR3 nucleotides read TGTGCCAGCAGCCCCAACCGCGGGCAGGGGAGGACCCAGTACTTC. The chain couples TRBV11-3 to TRBJ2-5; tentatively, D is TRBD1 (6 bases). Deletions cut 5 bases from V and 7 bases from J, with 20 bases between. The CDR3 is made up of 15 amino acids. The germline CDR1 and CDR2 sequences are SGHNT and YENEEA.

The V call is TRBV5-4, the J call TRBJ2-7, with D perhaps TRBD1 (5 bases). From germline, CDR1 is SGHNT and CDR2 YYREEE (reference sequence). This CDR3 contains 13 residues. Between the trimmed V and J ends, which lost 4 bases and 1 base, there was a span of 9 bases. Here the CDR3 DNA reads TGTGCCAGCAGCCCCAGGGCGTCCTACGAGCAGTACTTC. Its protein is CASSPRASYEQYF.

V gene TRBV18 combines with J gene TRBJ1-1; no firm D call. The V gene lost 0 bases and the J gene lost 5 bases, with 7 bases spanning the gap. CDR1 and CDR2 from the germline V gene are KGHSH and LQKENI. This CDR3 has 13 residues. The CDR3 coding sequence is TGTGCCAGCTCACCACCCTCCGGGACTGAAGCTTTCTTT. Translation gives CASSPPSGTEAFF.

The chain is built from TRBV19 and TRBJ2-2, with D perhaps TRBD1 (5 bases). From germline, CDR1 is LNHDA and CDR2 SQIVND (reference sequence). This CDR3 is 14 amino acids long. This chain's CDR3 is CAAQGSPNTGELFF. CDR3 in DNA: TGTGCGGCCCAGGGCAGCCCCAACACCGGGGAGCTGTTTTTT.

The V and J genes are TRBV19 and TRBJ1-6; 8 bases align to TRBD1. The germline gives CDR1 LNHDA, CDR2 SQIVND (reference sequence). This CDR3 has 14 amino acids. The trim removed 7 bases at V and 6 bases at J, leaving 5 bases unmatched. CDR3 coding DNA: TGTGCCAGTAAACTCGGACAGGGTAATTCACCCCTCCACTTT. Amino acid sequence: CASKLGQGNSPLHF. The whole variable domain, filled in from reference TRBV19 and TRBJ1-6, reads DGGITQSPKYLFRKEGQNVTLSCEQNLNHDAMYWYRQDPGQGLRLIYYSQIVNDFQKGDIAEGYSVSREKKESFPLTVTSAQKNPTAFYLCASKLGQGNSPLHFGNGTRLTVT.

V gene TRBV5-8 combines with J gene TRBJ1-5, with TRBD1 as a possible D gene (5 bases). The germline V gene encodes CDR1 SGHTS and CDR2 YDEGEE. V shed 1 base and J shed 4 bases, with 21 bases lying between them. The CDR3 consists of 18 residues. The CDR3 bases are TGTGCCAGCAGCTTGACTCTCACCGCGACAGCCTTTAATCAGCCCCAGCATTTT. It is translated as CASSLTLTATAFNQPQHF.

The rearrangement joins TRBV27 to TRBJ2-5; TRBD2 aligns across 10 bases. The CDR3 is 16 amino acids. V was clipped by 5 bases and J by 1 base; unmatched bases: 7. Germline V gene data show CDR1 as MNHEY and CDR2 as SMNVEV (reference sequence). DNA for the CDR3: TGTGCCAGCAGTGCACGACTAGCGGGTTTCCAAGAGACCCAGTACTTC. Residues: CASSARLAGFQETQYF.